Given below is one T cell receptor beta chain in context. Its antigen is currently not known. Qualities for individual bases were not recorded, and no much larger clone is one base off. Via the germline V gene, CDR1 is SGHVS and CDR2 FQNEAQ. V is reduced by 0 bases and J by 7 bases, leaving a spacing of 25 bases between them. Inclusive of the bounding cysteine and phenylalanine, the CDR3 is 18 residues long. Only CDR3 DNA remains: 54 bases, in frame from the first base. These data originate in a study of cytomegalovirus exposure and HLA in healthy donors (dated by TCRdb to the late 2010s). With regard to the full study: In an earlier analysis of fewer than 750 of the donors, 276 Gb of sequence data and roughly 100 million unique TCR beta sequences from roughly 200 million T cells were reported. About 280 gigabases of sequencing data and approximately 92 million unique TCR sequences made up an early release that covered around 640 HLA-typed donors. Of the 350 to 450 genotyped donors, about 80% fell in the genetic ancestry cluster associated with self-reported Caucasian donors. The study was designed to test whether signatures of past pathogen exposure could be identified by cataloging public T cell receptors. The T cell repertoires of under 750 subjects were profiled by immunosequencing and related to cytomegalovirus serostatus. Along with the roughly 670-subject first cohort, a separate validation cohort of over a hundred different subjects was used. To predict cytomegalovirus infection status, the study brought together high-throughput TCR immunosequencing, statistical association of individual TCRs with disease status, and machine learning. A later analysis re-examined previously published TCR beta repertoires from several hundred donors and added high-resolution HLA genotyping to investigate patterns of TCR occurrence. In the later analysis, no new phenotypic data were used to find candidate immune exposures; instead, reliance was placed on TCR beta sequences and their occurrence across donors. An earlier analysis of about 620 of the donors applied high-throughput TCR beta sequencing to assess whether each TCR beta V gene segment acted as functional or pseudogenic. Donor age, sex, ethnicity and CMV serostatus were compiled together with the repertoire data. A later genetic analysis used genome-wide SNP genotypes for about 60% of the roughly 670 donors, treating that subset as a discovery cohort. All discovery cohort repertoires had been generated on a single sequencing platform. Both class I and class II loci were covered by HLA typing, at four-digit resolution. The number of donors typed differed by locus, with about 629-630 for A, B, C, DRB1 and DQB1, 522 for DQA1, approximately 580 for DPA1, and about 450 for DPB1. Roughly five DR-DQ haplotypes were treated as single units for association and clustering because of strong linkage in the cohort. Across some 400 genotyped donors of the cohort, an average of about 240,000 unique TCR beta nucleotide sequences per donor were sequenced, and roughly 18% of those sequences were non-productive. Overall study results and their limits: A cluster of highly shared sequence variants was judged likely to be a technical artifact of the sequencing pipeline. Most CMV-associated TCR beta chains appeared to be HLA-restricted in a later analysis, and the HLA associations seemed to be driven largely by CMV exposure. Linkage disequilibrium might explain the correlated functional status among segregating V segments, but an unknown experimental factor could not be excluded. A later analysis associated about 17,000 TCR beta sequences with specific HLA alleles at a false discovery rate of 0.05. In a later genetic analysis, fewer N-insertions in productive TCRs were reported among donors in an Asian-associated ancestry cluster than the roughly 700-donor mean. Broadly in line with IMGT annotations, most TCR beta V segments showed up in productive rearrangements about 90% or about 30% of the time in an earlier analysis of several hundred of the donors. Most TCR sequences were observed very rarely across donors, whereas some public TCRs were present in many individuals. The cohort was sequenced for TCR beta chains only, and without alpha or paired-chain data the features that could be detected were limited. When HLA alleles, especially DR and DQ, strongly co-occurred, TCR associations were difficult to assign to individual alleles. Sequencing depth was assumed to be roughly uniform across donors in the presence/absence analyses, though that assumption may not hold. The earlier analysis of 450 to 700 of the donors excluded around 17 rarely observed V segments, including chromosome 9 orphons, because counts were too low. The classifier was reported to diagnose cytomegalovirus status with high specificity and sensitivity in both the original cohort and the validation cohort. According to a later analysis, TCR association rates differed among HLA loci, with DRB1 alleles showing the most associated TCRs and HLA-C alleles showing the fewest. It was suggested by the authors that the approach could potentially be generalized to other disease states and immunological phenotypes. The study gave a list of more than 150 TCR beta chains associated with cytomegalovirus. The only immune exposure information available for the cohort was CMV serostatus. A further reported finding was that TCR beta sequences accurately predicted the HLA-A and HLA-B alleles for most subjects in the first cohort. In a later analysis, HLA-associated TCR beta chains showed more clonal expansion and lower generation probabilities than non-associated chains that were equally common. Because some donors lacked HLA typing at each locus, the association tests relied only on the typed subset. Several of the top co-occurrence clusters appeared to be linked to parvovirus B19, influenza, CMV and Epstein-Barr virus, according to a later analysis. Three of the identified cytomegalovirus-associated TCR beta chains were confirmed in vitro to be specific for cytomegalovirus antigens. In a later genetic analysis, a missense DCLRE1C variant was associated with V-gene and J-gene trimming of TCR beta chains, and the association was replicated in an independent cohort. Because the 87-base-pair reads could not distinguish some IMGT-functional V segments, including TRBV6-2 and TRBV6-3, those segments were excluded.

The cohort was made up of under 800 healthy bone marrow donors. All cohort members were sampled while nominally healthy, although unrecorded immune exposures were likely present. The donor tested CMV seronegative, placing the donor among the 350 or so seronegative members of the cohort. Each donor provided a peripheral blood sample, and peripheral blood mononuclear cells were used for TCR beta sequencing. Genomic DNA was extracted from the blood cell samples with the Qiagen DNeasy Blood Extraction Kit. The library was built by means of the immunoSEQ multiplex PCR assay. For the multiplex PCR, a mixture combining 60 forward primers for TCR Vbeta segments and 13 reverse primers for TCR Jbeta segments was used. The CDR3 region of rearranged TCR beta genes was amplified from genomic DNA with a multiplex PCR assay. Amplified TCR beta libraries were sequenced as 87-base-pair reads on the Illumina HiSeq System. In the original analysis: In a later analysis, tens of millions of unique TCR beta chains were counted across the roughly 670 repertoires, and about 9.9 million of these chains were shared by at least two donors. Raw reads were error-corrected and collapsed into unique sequences with a nearest-neighbor algorithm that merged closely related sequences to remove PCR and sequencing errors. To assign V, D and J gene segments, CDR3 sequences were aligned to IMGT reference sequences. For a sequence to be retained, a match of at least six nucleotides to both a V gene segment and a J gene segment was required. Rearrangements were called productive when the CDR3 lacked stop codons and stayed in frame with V and J; all others were non-productive. CDR3 was defined by IMGT convention, running from the second conserved V-encoded cysteine to the conserved J-encoded phenylalanine. The earlier analysis of fewer than 700 of the donors excluded sequences that lacked an unambiguous match to a single V gene segment. In an earlier analysis of 450 to 700 of the donors, V segments were called functional above 56.7% productive rearrangements and were called segregating when the between-donor standard deviation exceeded 5%. To diagnose cytomegalovirus status from the catalog of TCR beta chain sequences, a statistical classification framework was built. A later analysis assigned V and J genes by comparing TCR nucleotide sequences with IMGT/GENE-DB human TR gene sequences. The TCRdist pipeline was used in a later analysis to assign CDR3 sequences and most-parsimonious VDJ recombination scenarios. In a later analysis, each TCR beta chain was defined by its CDR3 amino acid sequence together with its V-gene family, and reads without a unique V-gene family were excluded. To address suspected cross-contamination and a sequencing artifact, a later analysis removed around 600 highly shared, low-generation-probability nucleotide sequences. In a later analysis, a clonal expansion index for each public chain was calculated from normalized within-repertoire ranks of inferred template counts. Generation probabilities in a later analysis came from a VDJ recombination model fitted to out-of-frame rearrangements, and those results were checked against IGoR. A later analysis scored TCR-TCR, TCR-HLA and TCR-CMV co-occurrence with hypergeometric tests, applying a repertoire-size bias correction to TCR pairs. False discovery rates were estimated in a later analysis by permuting HLA or CMV assignments 20 times. In a later analysis, co-occurring TCRs were grouped with DBSCAN, and TCRdist sequence similarity was added when clustering was performed within HLA-allele-positive subsets. Co-occurrence clustering excluded repertoires with fewer than 30,000 or more than 120,000 public chains, plus five with anomalous nucleotide sharing. TCRdb retrieved this table from immuneACCESS and kept in-frame rearrangements only. Not all clones are present; in checked studies, unresolved V genes account for under half, and no reason is known for the remainder. For V, J and clone size, that table is used; D and trimming come from the DNA. This sample gives tens of thousands of clones in total; over 70% of them show up just once. The top ten constitute around 7% of the sample.

The specimen was PBMCs. The source is a woman aged 40-49 years in good health and CMV-seronegative. Recombination joined TRBV7-8 with TRBJ2-7, with TRBD1 as a weak D call on 6 bases. The CDR3 reads as follows: CASSLAEVRDTVVGEQYF. The DNA sequence is given as TGTGCCAGCAGCTTAGCTGAAGTTCGGGACACAGTTGTGGGAGAGCAGTACTTC.